Below are 27 T cell receptor beta chains sequenced from a single sample in a study of T cells after yellow fever vaccination (dated by TCRdb to about 2019). In the paper's terms, the treatment or condition label means: live attenuated yellow fever vaccine strain. The protocol used for the library was 5' RACE. Data came from an Illumina HiSeq 2500. TCRdb's own reprocessing of the public reads used fastp at Q25 and MiXCR and kept productive beta chains. All rows with the same CDR3 protein become a single entry with the most common DNA and genes. The sample contains a few hundred thousand distinct CDR3 sequences, around 7% of them found a single time. The ten largest clonotypes hold 15% to 20% of the sample. Specimen: PBMCs, collected roughly 47 days after the first yellow fever vaccination. The source of these receptors is a man aged 18 to 29 who received the YFV17D yellow fever vaccine.

In its sample, this clonotype was seen a few times. This chain joins TRBV7-2 and TRBJ1-1, with a weak D call TRBD1 (5 bases). The CDR3 has 14 amino acids. CDR1 is SGHTA and CDR2 is FQGNSA in the germline V gene. V was pared by 0 bases and J by 1 base, with 6 bases between. Here the CDR3 reads CASSLARANTEAFF. The CDR3 nucleotides read TGTGCCAGCAGCTTAGCCAGGGCGAACACTGAAGCTTTCTTT.

This clonotype was detected ten times or more. This sequence joins TRBV27 and TRBJ2-5, with D maybe TRBD2 (6 bases). V gave up 5 bases and J gave up 5 bases, with 12 bases separating them. The CDR3 has 13 residues. CDR1 is MNHEY, CDR2 SMNVEV, per germline (reference sequence). DNA for the CDR3: TGTGCCAGCAGTCCCCGAGGGAGGGAGACCCAGTACTTC. Residues: CASSPRGRETQYF.

This clonotype was seen a handful of times. J is TRBJ2-5 and V is TRBV20-1, with 8 bases matching TRBD1. The CDR3 covers 14 residues. V shed 6 bases, J shed 5 bases, and the junction held 11 bases outside the gene matches. The V gene's germline CDR1 is DFQATT and CDR2 SNEGSKA (reference sequence). The CDR3 loop reads CSASSGGAGETQYF. In DNA form, the CDR3 reads TGCAGTGCCTCCTCAGGGGGCGCCGGGGAGACCCAGTACTTC.

The V gene is TRBV19, the J gene TRBJ1-2; possible D gene TRBD1, 5 bases. This CDR3 has 16 residues. Germline CDR1 and CDR2: LNHDA and SQIVND (reference sequence). The ends were cut back, 7 bases at V and 4 bases at J, with 22 bases in the middle. For the CDR3, the DNA is TGTGCCAGTACTATCACTGCTCGGCGTGGGGGCTATGGCTACACCTTC. Amino acid sequence: CASTITARRGGYGYTF.

The table lists this clonotype with many counts. The chain carries TRBV12-3 or TRBV12-4 and TRBJ1-1; D unresolved. CDR3 size: 13 residues. V lost 3 bases and J lost 5, with 10 bases in between. CDR3 coding DNA: TGTGCCAGCAGTTTTGAGCGAGGGACTGAAGCTTTCTTT. Translating it yields CASSFERGTEAFF.

This clonotype was found a few times. The chain links TRBV7-9 to TRBJ2-7; either TRBD1 or TRBD2 may fit D (5 bases each). CDR1 is SEHNR and CDR2 is FQNEAQ in the germline V gene (reference sequence). The CDR3 extends over 11 amino acids. In DNA form, the CDR3 reads TGTGCCAGCAGCTTAGAAGGGACCCTAACCGTC. Translating it yields CASSLEGTLTV.

This clonotype was seen a handful of times. V gene TRBV20-1 combines with J gene TRBJ1-1; 8 nucleotides line up with TRBD1. Looked up from germline, CDR1 is DFQATT and CDR2 is SNEGSKA (reference sequence). The V segment lost 5 bases and the J segment 1 base; nucleotides outside the gene matches: 3. This CDR3 has 13 residues. For the CDR3, the DNA is TGCAGTGCTCCCGGACAGGGGAACACTGAAGCTTTCTTT. Its protein product is CSAPGQGNTEAFF.

Ten or more counts support this clonotype. This chain connects TRBV18 to TRBJ1-1; D unclear. CDR1 is KGHSH and CDR2 is LQKENI in the germline V gene. With 1 base removed from V and 1 base from J, the gap between germline ends came to 7 bases. The CDR3 has 14 residues. The DNA for the CDR3 is TGTGCCAGCTCACCACTTAGGGCGAACACTGAAGCTTTCTTT. This encodes CASSPLRANTEAFF.

In this sample, this clonotype turned up a few times. The rearrangement joins TRBV27 to TRBJ2-5, with D maybe TRBD1 (5 bases). Germline CDR1 reads MNHEY; CDR2 reads SMNVEV (reference sequence). Trimming left V 6 bases short and J 6 bases short, with 17 bases between. The CDR3 spans 14 residues. CDR3 protein: CASRSTGHWKTQYF. For the CDR3, the DNA is TGTGCCAGCAGAAGTACTGGACACTGGAAGACCCAGTACTTC.

This chain uses TRBV7-9 with TRBJ2-7; TRBD1 is a possible D gene (7 bases). Deletions cut 5 bases from V and 4 bases from J, with 24 bases between. Germline-derived CDR1 and CDR2 are SEHNR and FQNEAQ (reference sequence). The CDR3 has 17 residues. The CDR3 DNA follows: TGTGCCAGCAGCCCGCGCGGGACAGCCCTCTGGGGATACGAGCAGTACTTC. Protein product: CASSPRGTALWGYEQYF.

In its sample, this clonotype was seen a few times. V gene TRBV4-1 combines with J gene TRBJ2-1; 11 bases fit TRBD1. The CDR3 sequence is 18 residues long. J lost 5 bases, V lost 3 bases, and 12 bases had no gene match. The germline V gene encodes CDR1 MGHRA and CDR2 YSYEKL. The CDR3 DNA sequence: TGCGCCAGCAGCCACCAGGCCGGACAGGGGGCTGATCACAATGAGCAGTTCTTC. It is translated as CASSHQAGQGADHNEQFF.

The chain employs TRBV6-5 and TRBJ2-2; 9 bases match TRBD2. Germline CDR1 reads MNHEY; CDR2 reads SVGAGI. The CDR3 sequence is 15 residues long. J gave up 6 bases and V 2 bases, and 4 bases lay outside the gene matches. This chain's CDR3 is CASSYSLAGSGELFF. CDR3 DNA: TGTGCCAGCAGTTACAGTCTAGCGGGGTCCGGGGAGCTGTTTTTT.

V and J are TRBV20-1 and TRBJ2-3; 9 nucleotides align to TRBD2. V shed 3 bases, J shed 4 bases, and the junction held 8 bases outside the gene matches. The CDR3 sequence is 15 residues long. Germline V lookup: CDR1 DFQATT, CDR2 SNEGSKA (reference sequence). This CDR3 is CSASRRLAGSDTQYF. CDR3 sequence (DNA): TGCAGTGCTAGCCGACGCCTAGCGGGGTCAGATACGCAGTATTTT.

This chain joins TRBV21-1 and TRBJ2-7; the table calls TRBD1, which could not be checked here. TRBV21-1 is given as a pseudogene. The CDR3 sequence is 14 residues long. The DNA for the CDR3 is TGTGCCAGCAGCAAGATGGGGGGGCAGGACGAGCAGTACGTC. Residues: CASSKMGGQDEQYV.

The chain joins TRBV7-8 to TRBJ1-1; the D gene is possibly TRBD1 (5 bases). V lost 3 bases to trimming and J lost 1 base, with 12 bases between them. The CDR3 has 15 residues. Per germline, CDR1 SGHVS and CDR2 FQNEAQ. CDR3 in DNA: TGTGCCAGCAGCTTCCGAGAGACAGCGAACACTGAAGCTTTCTTT. It is translated as CASSFRETANTEAFF.

This clonotype was picked up a small number of times. This chain links TRBV3-1 with TRBJ1-2; TRBD1 matches at 8 bases. Per the germline V gene, CDR1 is LGHDT and CDR2 is YNNKEL (reference sequence). The CDR3 is 15 amino acids. Trimming cost V 3 bases and J 3 bases; bases outside gene matches: 6. CDR3 coding DNA: TGTGCCAGCAGCCACCGGGACAGGTTCTACTATGGCTACACCTTC. Translating it yields CASSHRDRFYYGYTF.

The table lists this clonotype with many counts. The chain joins TRBV29-1 to TRBJ2-5; a weak D match, TRBD2 (6 bases). Between the trimmed V and J ends, which lost 4 bases and 4 bases, there was a span of 7 bases. Germline loops: CDR1 SQVTM, CDR2 ANQGSEA. This CDR3 is 11 amino acids long. In nucleotides, the CDR3 is TGCAGCGTTGGCGGGGTAGAGACCCAGTACTTC. It encodes CSVGGVETQYF.

This clonotype was seen ten or more times. The V call is TRBV27, the J call TRBJ1-2, with 8 nucleotides matching TRBD1. The CDR3 totals 15 residues. Germline V gene sequence: CDR1 MNHEY, CDR2 SMNVEV (reference sequence). V gave up 0 bases and J gave up 4 bases; unmatched junction bases: 4. Here the CDR3 reads CASSLSRTGPYGYTF. CDR3 nucleotide sequence: TGTGCCAGCAGTTTATCCCGGACAGGGCCCTATGGCTACACCTTC.

This clonotype was detected ten times or more. This rearrangement joins TRBV5-1 to TRBJ2-1, with no clear D. Germline V gene sequence: CDR1 SGHRS, CDR2 YFSETQ. The CDR3 loop spans 12 amino acids. V was shortened by 0 bases and J by 9 bases, with 7 bases between the two germline ends. The CDR3 is CASSLVMGEQFF. In nucleotides, the CDR3 is TGCGCCAGCAGCTTGGTGATGGGTGAGCAGTTCTTC.

The CDR3: CATSDHQETQYF. The CDR3 nucleotides read TGTGCCACCAGTGACCATCAAGAGACCCAGTACTTC. The chain uses TRBV24-1 and TRBJ2-5, with D unresolved. CDR3 length equals 12 residues. In germline, CDR1 is KGHDR, CDR2 SFDVKD. The V gene lost 4 bases and the J gene lost 2 bases, with 4 bases spanning the gap.

This clonotype turned up a few times. The chain carries TRBV6-5 and TRBJ1-2; D is perhaps TRBD1 (5 bases). Per germline, CDR1 MNHEY and CDR2 SVGAGI. The CDR3 consists of 11 residues. Trimming removed 6 bases at V and 8 bases at J, with 10 bases between. The CDR3 DNA sequence: TGTGCCAGCAGATCAGGGTCCGGCTACACCTTC. As protein: CASRSGSGYTF.

This clonotype showed up many times. The V gene is TRBV6-2 or TRBV6-3, the J gene TRBJ2-2; D is unresolved. The CDR3 has 12 amino acids. Germline V gives CDR1 MNHEY, CDR2 SVGEGT. V lost 7 bases, J lost 5 bases, and 8 bases lay in between. The CDR3 here is CASTKGTGELFF. In DNA form, the CDR3 reads TGTGCCAGCACTAAGGGTACCGGGGAGCTGTTTTTT.

This clonotype was detected only a few times. The CDR3 nucleotides read TGTGCCAGCAGCTTAGAGCAGGGGCTCACTGAAGCTTTCTTT. It yields the protein CASSLEQGLTEAFF. The chain recombines TRBV11-2 with TRBJ1-1; possibly TRBD1 for D (6 bases). From germline, CDR1 is SGHAT and CDR2 FQNNGV. This CDR3 has 14 amino acids. V gave up 0 bases and J gave up 4 bases, with 9 bases separating them.

The chain combines TRBV11-1 with TRBJ2-5; TRBD2 aligns across 14 bases. Germline V gene sequence: CDR1 SGHAT, CDR2 FQDESV (reference sequence). Unmatched junction bases numbered 6, after V lost 0 bases and J lost 3 bases. CDR3 length: 18 amino acids. CDR3 sequence: CASSLAGLAGGPKETQYF. The CDR3, as DNA: TGTGCCAGCAGCTTAGCTGGACTAGCGGGGGGCCCTAAAGAGACCCAGTACTTC.

At least ten counts were recorded for this clonotype. The chain has TRBV12-3 or TRBV12-4 and TRBJ2-3, with 7 bases aligning to TRBD1. J gave up 0 bases and V 2 bases, and 2 bases lay outside the gene matches. CDR3 size: 15 residues. CDR3 DNA sequence: TGTGCCAGCAGTTTAAGGGGGCCTAGCACAGATACGCAGTATTTT. Its translation: CASSLRGPSTDTQYF.

This clonotype was counted a few times. This chain joins TRBV4-2 and TRBJ2-1; 9 bases are a match to TRBD2. Germline V gives CDR1 LGHNA, CDR2 YNFKEQ. The ends lost 0 bases at V and 3 bases at J; junction bases unmatched: 3. This CDR3 region has 16 residues. The CDR3, as DNA: TGTGCCAGCAGCCAAGATTTGCGGGGGGGCTACAATGAGCAGTTCTTC. The encoded protein is CASSQDLRGGYNEQFF.

This clonotype was recorded at least ten times. The chain couples TRBV20-1 to TRBJ2-3, with D unresolved. The germline CDR1 and CDR2 sequences are DFQATT and SNEGSKA (reference sequence). The CDR3 sequence is 12 residues long. Trimming removed 0 bases at V and 4 bases at J, with 5 bases between. The CDR3 region is CSARDGSDTQYF. The DNA of the CDR3 is TGCAGTGCTAGAGATGGTTCAGATACGCAGTATTTT.